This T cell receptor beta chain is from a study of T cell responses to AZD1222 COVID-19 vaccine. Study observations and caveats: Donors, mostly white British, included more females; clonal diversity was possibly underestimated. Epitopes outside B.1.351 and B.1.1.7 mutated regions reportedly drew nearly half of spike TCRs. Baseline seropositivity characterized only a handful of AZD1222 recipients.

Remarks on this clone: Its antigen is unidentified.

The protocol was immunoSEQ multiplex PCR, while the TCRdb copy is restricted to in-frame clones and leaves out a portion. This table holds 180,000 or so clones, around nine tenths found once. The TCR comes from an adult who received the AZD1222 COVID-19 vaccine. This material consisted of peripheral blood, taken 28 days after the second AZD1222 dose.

The CDR3 DNA reads as TGTGCCAGCAGTTATTCCGGGACAGGCTACGAGCAGTACTTC. This gives the protein CASSYSGTGYEQYF. This chain uses TRBV6-5 with TRBJ2-7; TRBD1 matches at 8 bases. After removal of 3 bases from V and 3 bases from J, the junction contained 4 bases not matched to a gene. Per the germline V gene, CDR1 is MNHEY and CDR2 is SVGAGI. The CDR3 loop spans 14 amino acids.